The rows below give T cell receptor beta chains drawn from one sample of a study of blood T cell repertoires in COVID-19. Libraries were prepared by immunoSEQ multiplex PCR; TCRdb keeps only in-frame clonotypes and omits some of them. The sample includes about 96,000 clones, about 90% of them seen just once. Sequencing was performed on peripheral blood. These receptors were obtained from a human donor with COVID-19, enrolled during active disease. The donor label of this sample is uncertain. CDR3s include the opening cysteine and the closing phenylalanine or tryptophan. D genes are given only for firm matches. Some rows mark clone size as missing; the rest say once, few, many or name a class of expanded clone.

j_call cdr3_length v_call clone_size d_call cdr3_nt cdr3_aa
TRBJ2-3 12 TRBV5-6 few TRBD1 TGTGCCAGCAGGCCCGGGACAGGGACGCAGTATTTT CASRPGTGTQYF
TRBJ2-7 14 TRBV7-9 - - TGTGCCAGCAGCTTTGAGGGGGGGCCGTACGAGCAGTACTTC CASSFEGGPYEQYF
TRBJ2-7 15 TRBV6-5 - TRBD1 TGTGCCAGCACCAAGGGTGGACAGGGGGCCTACGAGCAGTACTTC CASTKGGQGAYEQYF
TRBJ1-2 12 TRBV6-5 - - TGTGCCAGCAAAGCCGCCAACTATGGCTACACCTTC CASKAANYGYTF
TRBJ2-1 15 TRBV29-1 - TRBD1 TGCAGCGTCCCTCGGACAGGGGGCGCGATTAATGAGCAGTTCTTC CSVPRTGGAINEQFF
TRBJ1-1 14 TRBV19 - TRBD1 TGTGCCAGTAGTATAACAGGGGGCGGCACTGAAGCTTTCTTT CASSITGGGTEAFF
TRBJ2-2 18 TRBV18 - - TGTGCCAGCTCACCGGCAGAAGACAGGCCCGCGAACACCGGGGAGCTGTTTTTT CASSPAEDRPANTGELFF
TRBJ2-1 16 TRBV27 - TRBD1 TGTGCCAGCAGTTCCGATACAGGGGTGTTAATATATGAGCAGTTCTTC CASSSDTGVLIYEQFF
TRBJ2-1 15 TRBV2 - - TGTGCCAGCAGTGTTGGGGCAGGCGCTTGGAATGAGCAGTTCTTC CASSVGAGAWNEQFF
TRBJ2-5 13 TRBV12-3/TRBV12-4 - TRBD2 TGTGCCAGCAGACGGGGGGATGGAGAGACCCAGTACTTC CASRRGDGETQYF
TRBJ1-2 13 TRBV20-1 - TRBD1 TGCAGTGCTAGTGGGACAGGGACCGATGGCTACACCTTC CSASGTGTDGYTF
TRBJ2-7 15 TRBV19 once TRBD1 TGTGCCAGTAGTCTCCCCGGACAGGGGAACCACGAGCAGTACTTC CASSLPGQGNHEQYF
TRBJ1-1 14 TRBV11-2 once - TGTGCCAGCAGCTTCCAACAGGGAGTGACTGAAGCTTTCTTT CASSFQQGVTEAFF
TRBJ1-2 15 TRBV6-5 - TRBD1 TGTGCCAGCAGTCCAAGGGGACAGGCCTACATGGGCTACACCTTC CASSPRGQAYMGYTF
TRBJ1-6 15 TRBV6-5 - - TGTGCCAGCAGTTTACAGAGCTCCTATAATTCACCCCTCCACTTT CASSLQSSYNSPLHF
TRBJ2-5 16 TRBV29-1 - TRBD2 TGCAGCGTTGAAGGATTGTTAGCGGGAGTGCGAGAGACCCAGTACTTC CSVEGLLAGVRETQYF
TRBJ1-2 15 TRBV19 - TRBD1 TGTGCCAGTAGTATAGAGTCGGGGACAGGGCATGGCTACACCTTC CASSIESGTGHGYTF
TRBJ1-4 13 TRBV10-1 - TRBD1 TGCGCCAGCAGTGGGACAGGGACTGAAAAACTGTTTTTT CASSGTGTEKLFF
TRBJ1-3 15 TRBV9 - TRBD1 TGTGCCAGCAGCGCTACAGGGGGCTCTGGAAACACCATATATTTT CASSATGGSGNTIYF
TRBJ1-1 15 TRBV4-1 - - TGCGCCAGCAGCCAACTTCCAGGGGTTGGCACTGAAGCTTTCTTT CASSQLPGVGTEAFF
TRBJ2-7 14 TRBV19 - - TGTGCCAGTACCTCCCCGGTCTCGCCCTACGAGCAGTACTTC CASTSPVSPYEQYF
TRBJ1-5 17 TRBV25-1 - - TGTGCCAGCAGTGAGGGCAGGGAAGCTTCATCGAATCAGCCCCAGCATTTT CASSEGREASSNQPQHF
TRBJ1-2 14 TRBV6-5 - TRBD1 TGTGCCAGCAGTTACTCAGGACAGGGTCGTGGCTACACCTTC CASSYSGQGRGYTF
TRBJ2-1 15 TRBV15 - TRBD2 TGTGCCACCAGCATCGAGTGGACTAGCGGCAATGAGCAGTTCTTC CATSIEWTSGNEQFF